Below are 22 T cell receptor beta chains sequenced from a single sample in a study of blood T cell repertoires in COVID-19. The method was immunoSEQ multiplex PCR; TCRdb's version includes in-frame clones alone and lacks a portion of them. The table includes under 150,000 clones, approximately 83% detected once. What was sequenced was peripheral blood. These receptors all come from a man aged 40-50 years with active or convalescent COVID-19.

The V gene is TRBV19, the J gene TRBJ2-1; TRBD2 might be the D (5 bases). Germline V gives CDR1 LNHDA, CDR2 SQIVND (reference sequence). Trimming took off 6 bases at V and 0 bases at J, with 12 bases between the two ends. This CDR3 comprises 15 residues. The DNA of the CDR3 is TGTGCCAGTAGCACCAGCGGAAGCTCCTACAATGAGCAGTTCTTC. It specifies CASSTSGSSYNEQFF.

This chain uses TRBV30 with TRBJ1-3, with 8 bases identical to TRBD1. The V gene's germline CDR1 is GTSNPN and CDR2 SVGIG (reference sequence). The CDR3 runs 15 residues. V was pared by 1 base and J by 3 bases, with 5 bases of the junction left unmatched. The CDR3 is CAWSADGQGGNTIYF. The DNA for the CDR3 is TGTGCCTGGAGTGCGGACGGACAGGGTGGAAACACCATATATTTT.

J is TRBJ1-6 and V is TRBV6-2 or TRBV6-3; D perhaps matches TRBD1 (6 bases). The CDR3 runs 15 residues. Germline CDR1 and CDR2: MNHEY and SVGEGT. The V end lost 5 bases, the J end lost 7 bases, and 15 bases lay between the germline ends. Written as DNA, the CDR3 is TGTGCCAGCAGTACCCAAGGACAGAAAAATTCACCCCTCCACTTT. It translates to CASSTQGQKNSPLHF.

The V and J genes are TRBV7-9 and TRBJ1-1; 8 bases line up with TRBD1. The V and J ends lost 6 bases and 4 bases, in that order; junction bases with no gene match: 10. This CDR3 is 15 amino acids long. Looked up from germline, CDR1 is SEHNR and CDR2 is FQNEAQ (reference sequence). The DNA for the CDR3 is TGTGCCAGCAGGGACACCGGGACAGGAACCACTGAAGCTTTCTTT. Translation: CASRDTGTGTTEAFF.

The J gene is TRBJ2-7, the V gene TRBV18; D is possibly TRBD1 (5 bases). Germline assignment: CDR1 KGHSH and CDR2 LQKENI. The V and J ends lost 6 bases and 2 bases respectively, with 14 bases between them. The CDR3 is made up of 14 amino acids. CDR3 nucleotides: TGTGCCAGCTCCGCCAGGACATTGACCTACGAGCAGTACTTC. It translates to CASSARTLTYEQYF.

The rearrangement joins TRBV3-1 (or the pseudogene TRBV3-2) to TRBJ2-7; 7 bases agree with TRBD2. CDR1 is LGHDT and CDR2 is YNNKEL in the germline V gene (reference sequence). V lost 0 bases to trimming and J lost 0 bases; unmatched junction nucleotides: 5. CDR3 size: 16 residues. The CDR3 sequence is CASSQEARDYSYEQYF. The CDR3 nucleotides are TGTGCCAGCAGCCAAGAGGCCCGGGACTACTCCTACGAGCAGTACTTC.

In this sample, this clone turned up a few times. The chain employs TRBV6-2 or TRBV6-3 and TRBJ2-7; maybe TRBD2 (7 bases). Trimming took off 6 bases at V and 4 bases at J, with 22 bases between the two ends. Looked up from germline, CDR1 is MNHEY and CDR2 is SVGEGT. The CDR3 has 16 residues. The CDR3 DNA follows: TGTGCCAGCAGGCCTGCGGGGGCGGCGGGGCTATACGAGCAGTACTTC. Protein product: CASRPAGAAGLYEQYF.

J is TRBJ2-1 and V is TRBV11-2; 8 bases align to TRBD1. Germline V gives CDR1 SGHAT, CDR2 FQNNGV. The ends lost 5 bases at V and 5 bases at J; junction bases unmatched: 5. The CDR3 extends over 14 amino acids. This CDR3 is CASSVMTGDNEQFF. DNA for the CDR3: TGTGCCAGCAGCGTGATGACAGGGGACAATGAGCAGTTCTTC.

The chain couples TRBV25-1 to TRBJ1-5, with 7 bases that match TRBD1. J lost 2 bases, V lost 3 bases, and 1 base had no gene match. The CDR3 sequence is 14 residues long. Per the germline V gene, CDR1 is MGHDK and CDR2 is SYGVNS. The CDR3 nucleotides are TGTGCCAGCAGTGATACAGGGGGCAATCAGCCCCAGCATTTT. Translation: CASSDTGGNQPQHF.

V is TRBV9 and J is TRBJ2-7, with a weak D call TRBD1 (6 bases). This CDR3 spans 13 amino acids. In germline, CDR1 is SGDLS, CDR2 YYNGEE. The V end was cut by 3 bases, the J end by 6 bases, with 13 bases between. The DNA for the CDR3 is TGTGCCAGCAGCGCCACGCCAGGGGTCGAGCAGTACTTC. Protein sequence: CASSATPGVEQYF.

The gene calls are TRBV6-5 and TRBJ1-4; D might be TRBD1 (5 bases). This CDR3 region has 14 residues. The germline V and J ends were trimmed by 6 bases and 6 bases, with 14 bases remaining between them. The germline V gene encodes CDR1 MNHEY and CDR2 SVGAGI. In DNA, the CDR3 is TGTGCCAGCAGCAGGGCCCTCTGGGATGAAAAACTGTTTTTT. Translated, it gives CASSRALWDEKLFF.

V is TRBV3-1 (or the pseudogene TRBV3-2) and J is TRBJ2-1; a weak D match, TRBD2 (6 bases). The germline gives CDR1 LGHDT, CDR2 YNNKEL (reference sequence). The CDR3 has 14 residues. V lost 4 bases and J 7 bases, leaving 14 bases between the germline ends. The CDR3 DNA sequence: TGTGCCAGCAGCCCCTCCGGACTACCAAATGAGCAGTTCTTC. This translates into CASSPSGLPNEQFF.

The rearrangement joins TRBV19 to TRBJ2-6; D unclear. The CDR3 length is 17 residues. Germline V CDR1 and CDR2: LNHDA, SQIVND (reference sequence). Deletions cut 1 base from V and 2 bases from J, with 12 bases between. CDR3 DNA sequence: TGTGCCAGTAGTATAGCCACCATAACAGCTGGGGCCAACGTCCTGACTTTC. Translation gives CASSIATITAGANVLTF. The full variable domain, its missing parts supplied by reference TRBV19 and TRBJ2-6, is DGGITQSPKYLFRKEGQNVTLSCEQNLNHDAMYWYRQDPGQGLRLIYYSQIVNDFQKGDIAEGYSVSREKKESFPLTVTSAQKNPTAFYLCASSIATITAGANVLTFGAGSRLTVL.

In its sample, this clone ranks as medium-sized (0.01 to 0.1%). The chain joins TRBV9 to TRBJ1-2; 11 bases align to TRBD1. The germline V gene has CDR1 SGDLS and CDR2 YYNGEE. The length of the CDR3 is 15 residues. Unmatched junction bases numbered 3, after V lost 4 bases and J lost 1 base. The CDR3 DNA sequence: TGTGCCAGCAGCTCGGGACAGGGGGGTAACTATGGCTACACCTTC. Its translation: CASSSGQGGNYGYTF.

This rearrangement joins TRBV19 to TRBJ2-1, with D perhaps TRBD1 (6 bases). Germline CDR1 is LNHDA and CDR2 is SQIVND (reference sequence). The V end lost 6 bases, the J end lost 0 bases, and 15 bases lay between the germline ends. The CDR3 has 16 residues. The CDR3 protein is CASSAGQSYSYNEQFF. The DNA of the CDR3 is TGTGCCAGTAGCGCAGGACAGTCTTACTCCTACAATGAGCAGTTCTTC.

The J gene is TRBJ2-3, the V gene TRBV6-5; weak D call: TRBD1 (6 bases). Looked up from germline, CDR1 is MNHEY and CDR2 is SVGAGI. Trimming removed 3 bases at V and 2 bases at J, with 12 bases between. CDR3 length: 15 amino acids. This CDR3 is CASSYRQADTDTQYF. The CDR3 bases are TGTGCCAGCAGTTATCGACAGGCCGACACAGATACGCAGTATTTT.

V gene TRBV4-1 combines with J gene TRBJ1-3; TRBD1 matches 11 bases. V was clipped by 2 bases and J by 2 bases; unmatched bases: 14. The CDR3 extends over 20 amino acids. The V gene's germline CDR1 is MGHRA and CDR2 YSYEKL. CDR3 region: CASSQTRRDRGFQPGNTIYF. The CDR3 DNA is TGCGCCAGCAGCCAAACCAGGCGGGACAGGGGGTTTCAGCCTGGAAACACCATATATTTT.

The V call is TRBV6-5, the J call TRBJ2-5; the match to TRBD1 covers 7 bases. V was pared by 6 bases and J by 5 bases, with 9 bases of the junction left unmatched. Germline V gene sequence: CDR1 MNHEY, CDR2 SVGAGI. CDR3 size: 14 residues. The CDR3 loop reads CASRLGGGRETQYF. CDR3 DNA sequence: TGTGCCAGCAGGTTAGGGGGCGGTAGGGAGACCCAGTACTTC.

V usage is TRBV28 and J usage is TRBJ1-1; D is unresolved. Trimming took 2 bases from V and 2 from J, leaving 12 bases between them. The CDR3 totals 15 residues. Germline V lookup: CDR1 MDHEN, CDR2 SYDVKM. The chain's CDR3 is CASSLAGLGNTEAFF. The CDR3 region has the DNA TGTGCCAGCAGTTTAGCGGGCCTTGGAAACACTGAAGCTTTCTTT.

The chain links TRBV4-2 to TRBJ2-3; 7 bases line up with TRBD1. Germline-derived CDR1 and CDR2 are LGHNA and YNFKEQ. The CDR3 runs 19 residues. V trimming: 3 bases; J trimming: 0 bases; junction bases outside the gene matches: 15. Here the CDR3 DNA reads TGTGCCAGCAGCCATGACAACAAACAGGGGCCGACAAGCACAGATACGCAGTATTTT. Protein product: CASSHDNKQGPTSTDTQYF.

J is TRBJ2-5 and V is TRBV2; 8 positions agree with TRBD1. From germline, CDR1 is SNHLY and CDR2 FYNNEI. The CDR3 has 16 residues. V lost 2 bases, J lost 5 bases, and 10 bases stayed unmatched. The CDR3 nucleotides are TGTGCCAGCAGTGAAATAAAGGGTAGACAGGGGGAGACCCAGTACTTC. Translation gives CASSEIKGRQGETQYF. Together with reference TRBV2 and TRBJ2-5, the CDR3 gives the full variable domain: EPEVTQTPSHQVTQMGQEVILRCVPISNHLYFYWYRQILGQKVEFLVSFYNNEISEKSEIFDDQFSVERPDGSNFTLKIRSTKLEDSAMYFCASSEIKGRQGETQYFGPGTRLLVL.

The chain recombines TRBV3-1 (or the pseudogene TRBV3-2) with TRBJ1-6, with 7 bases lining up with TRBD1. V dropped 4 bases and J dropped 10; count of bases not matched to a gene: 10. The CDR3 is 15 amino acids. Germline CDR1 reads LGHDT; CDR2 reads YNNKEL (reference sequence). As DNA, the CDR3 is TGTGCCAGCAGCCCTCGACAGGGAAGAAGGTCACCCCTCCACTTT. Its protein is CASSPRQGRRSPLHF.